This note documents a single TCR beta chain sequence. This CDR3 is built from 14 residues. From germline, CDR1 is ENHRY and CDR2 SYGVKD. Trimming shortened V by 6 bases and J by 1 base, and 12 bases separated the two germline ends. The source of the sample is a study of blood T cell repertoires in COVID-19. Original processing methods: Amplification with reference gene primers provided the estimates of nucleated cell counts. Data came from immunoSEQ multiplex PCR; TCRdb stores just in-frame clones and leaves some out. The V and J calls and the clone size are those of that table, but D and trimming were determined from the DNA. Among some 160,000 clones listed, 70% to 90% were seen once.

The specimen was PBMCs or T cells enriched from blood (not recorded which). The TCR originated in a woman aged 40 to 49 who had recovered from COVID-19. The gene calls are TRBV10-3 and TRBJ1-2, with D possibly TRBD1 on 6 matching bases. CDR3 sequence reads: CAIRPTGSNYGYTF. The DNA of the CDR3 is TGTGCCATCAGACCCACAGGGAGTAACTATGGCTACACCTTC.